The present entry profiles one TCR beta chain with its context. It has no known antigen specificity. No qualities accompany the bases; no much larger clone lies one base away. The sample belongs to a study of cytomegalovirus exposure and HLA in healthy donors (dated by TCRdb to 2016 to 2017). In the study overall: An earlier analysis of approximately 640 of the donors reported approximately 300 Gb of sequence data and roughly 110 million unique TCR beta sequences from 150 million to 200 million T cells. Roughly 320 gigabases of sequencing data and around 80 million unique TCR sequences made up an early release that covered around 640 HLA-typed donors. The genetic ancestry cluster associated with self-reported Caucasian donors included over 80% of the roughly 380 genotyped donors. The study aimed to test whether cataloging public T cell receptors could reveal signatures of past pathogen exposure. Using immunosequencing, the study profiled T cell repertoires from 500 to 800 subjects and related those repertoires to cytomegalovirus serostatus. A separate validation cohort of over 95 different subjects was used in addition to the 666-subject first cohort. High-throughput TCR immunosequencing, statistical association of individual TCRs with disease status, and machine learning were combined to predict cytomegalovirus infection status. A later analysis re-analyzed previously published TCR beta repertoires from 660 or so donors and added high-resolution HLA genotyping to study TCR occurrence patterns. The later analysis used no new phenotypic data to find candidate immune exposures, relying instead on TCR beta sequences and their occurrence across donors. An earlier analysis of about 620 of the donors applied high-throughput TCR beta sequencing to assess whether each TCR beta V gene segment acted as functional or pseudogenic. Donor age, sex, ethnicity and CMV serostatus were compiled alongside the repertoire data. A later genetic analysis used genome-wide SNP genotypes for about three fifths of the roughly 700 donors, treating that subset as a discovery cohort. All discovery cohort repertoires had been generated on a single sequencing platform. HLA typing included class I and class II loci at four-digit resolution. The number of typed donors differed by locus: about 620-640 for A, B, C, DRB1 and DQB1; some 500 for DQA1; some 610 for DPA1; and roughly 490 for DPB1. Roughly five DR-DQ haplotypes were handled as single units for association and clustering, since linkage in the cohort was strong. Among roughly 400 genotyped donors of the cohort, an average of 235,054 unique TCR beta nucleotide sequences were sequenced per donor, 15% to 20% of them non-productive.

The library relied on the immunoSEQ multiplex PCR assay. A mixture of 60 forward primers for TCR Vbeta segments and 13 reverse primers for TCR Jbeta segments was used in the multiplex PCR. The CDR3 region of rearranged TCR beta genes was amplified from genomic DNA by a multiplex PCR assay. Amplified TCR beta libraries were sequenced as 87-base-pair reads on the Illumina HiSeq System. The published analysis was carried out like this. In a later analysis, 70 million to 95 million unique TCR beta chains were counted across the 690 or so repertoires, and roughly 10 million of these chains were shared by at least two donors. A nearest-neighbor algorithm error-corrected the raw reads and collapsed the reads into unique sequences, merging closely related sequences to remove PCR and sequencing errors. Alignment of CDR3 sequences to IMGT reference sequences was used to assign V, D and J gene segments. For a sequence to be retained, a match of at least six nucleotides to both a V gene segment and a J gene segment was required. Rearrangements were called productive when the CDR3 lacked stop codons and stayed in frame with V and J; all others were non-productive. Following IMGT convention, CDR3 was defined as the stretch from the second conserved V-encoded cysteine to the conserved J-encoded phenylalanine. In an earlier analysis of around 570 of the donors, sequences lacking an unambiguous match to a single V gene segment were excluded. In an earlier analysis of 587 of the donors, V segments were called functional above 56.7% productive rearrangements and were called segregating when the between-donor standard deviation exceeded 5%. A statistical classification framework was developed to diagnose cytomegalovirus status using the catalog of TCR beta chain sequences. In a later analysis, V and J genes were assigned by comparing TCR nucleotide sequences against IMGT/GENE-DB human TR gene sequences. Using the TCRdist pipeline, a later analysis assigned CDR3 sequences along with most-parsimonious VDJ recombination scenarios. In a later analysis, each TCR beta chain was defined by its CDR3 amino acid sequence together with its V-gene family, and reads without a unique V-gene family were excluded. As a way to deal with suspected cross-contamination and a sequencing artifact, a later analysis dropped under 600 nucleotide sequences that were highly shared and had low generation probability. For each public chain, a later analysis derived a clonal expansion index from normalized ranks of inferred template counts within each repertoire. In a later analysis, generation probabilities were computed with a VDJ recombination model fitted to out-of-frame rearrangements, and the resulting probabilities were checked against IGoR. A later analysis scored TCR-TCR, TCR-HLA and TCR-CMV co-occurrence with hypergeometric tests, applying a repertoire-size bias correction to TCR pairs. In a later analysis, false discovery rates were estimated by permuting HLA or CMV assignments 20 times. A later analysis grouped co-occurring TCRs with DBSCAN, adding TCRdist sequence similarity when clustering within HLA-allele-positive subsets. Repertoires with fewer than 30,000 or more than 120,000 public chains, plus five repertoires with anomalous nucleotide sharing, were excluded from co-occurrence clustering. Here the immuneACCESS table is served through TCRdb, limited to in-frame sequences with V and J called. Missing clones are a known gap in these copies; in checked studies unresolved V genes cover under half, and the rest lacks a known reason. V and J calls and clone size come straight from that table; D and trimming were deduced from the DNA. The sample records under 130,000 clones, more than 80% of which are singletons. 5.5% to 7% of the sample is in the top ten clones.

The cohort consisted of hundreds of healthy bone marrow donors. At the time of sampling, every cohort member was nominally healthy, though immune exposures that went unrecorded were likely present. The donor tested CMV seronegative and was one of the 352 seronegative cohort members. Each donor provided a peripheral blood sample, and peripheral blood mononuclear cells were used for TCR beta sequencing. The Qiagen DNeasy Blood Extraction Kit was used to extract genomic DNA from the blood cell samples. Study-wide conclusions, independent of this receptor: Correlated functional status among segregating V segments might reflect linkage disequilibrium, but an unknown experimental factor could not be ruled out. Several of the top co-occurrence clusters appeared to be linked to parvovirus B19, influenza, CMV and Epstein-Barr virus, according to a later analysis. Most TCR sequences were observed very rarely across donors, whereas some public TCRs were present in many individuals. The authors suggested that the approach could potentially be generalized to other disease states and immunological phenotypes. In a later analysis, TCR association rates were found to vary across HLA loci, with the most associated TCRs seen for DRB1 alleles and the fewest for HLA-C alleles. In a later genetic analysis, a missense DCLRE1C variant was associated with V-gene and J-gene trimming of TCR beta chains, and the association was replicated in an independent cohort. In a later analysis, HLA-associated TCR beta chains showed more clonal expansion and lower generation probabilities than non-associated chains that were equally common. Some IMGT-functional V segments, including TRBV6-2 and TRBV6-3, could not be told apart with the 87-base-pair reads, so those segments were excluded. A cluster of highly shared sequence variants was judged likely to be a technical artifact of the sequencing pipeline. Because HLA typing was missing for some donors at each locus, association tests included only the typed subset. Strong co-occurrence of HLA alleles, especially DR and DQ, made assigning TCR associations to individual alleles difficult. Because counts were too low, seventeen rarely observed V segments, including chromosome 9 orphons, were excluded from the earlier analysis of around 640 of the donors. At a false discovery rate of 0.05, a later analysis linked 15,000 to 20,000 TCR beta sequences to specific HLA alleles. A further reported finding was that TCR beta sequences accurately predicted the HLA-A and HLA-B alleles for most subjects in the first cohort. In a later analysis, most CMV-associated TCR beta chains were found to appear HLA-restricted, with HLA associations seemingly driven largely by CMV exposure. A later genetic analysis reported fewer N-insertions in productive TCRs among donors in an Asian-associated ancestry cluster than the approximately 700-donor mean. The classifier was reported to diagnose cytomegalovirus status with high specificity and sensitivity in both the original cohort and the validation cohort. A few of the identified cytomegalovirus-associated TCR beta chains were confirmed in vitro to be specific for cytomegalovirus antigens. The study listed 150 to 200 TCR beta chains as associated with cytomegalovirus. The cohort was sequenced for TCR beta chains only, and without alpha or paired-chain data the features that could be detected were limited. In an earlier analysis of over 550 of the donors, most TCR beta V segments were observed in productive rearrangements about 90% or about 30% of the time, broadly matching IMGT annotations. Roughly uniform sequencing depth across donors was assumed in presence/absence analyses, although this assumption may not hold. For the cohort, immune exposure information was limited to CMV serostatus.

CDR1 and CDR2, per the germline V gene, are SGHAT and FQNNGV. From V the trimming removes 4 bases and from J it removes 10 bases, while the gene matches leave 11 bases of the junction unaccounted for. Spanning cysteine to phenylalanine, the CDR3 consists of 15 amino acids. Of the read, only the CDR3 DNA is kept; its 45 bases are in frame from base 1. Recombination linked TRBV11-2 to TRBJ1-4; 8 nucleotides in the junction match TRBD1. The specimen was PBMCs. This receptor was taken from a man between 18 and 35 years old in good health and CMV-seronegative. The CDR3 reads as follows: CASSSTGTGVGKLFF. The sequence in DNA is TGTGCCAGCAGCTCTACCGGGACAGGCGTTGGAAAACTGTTTTTT.